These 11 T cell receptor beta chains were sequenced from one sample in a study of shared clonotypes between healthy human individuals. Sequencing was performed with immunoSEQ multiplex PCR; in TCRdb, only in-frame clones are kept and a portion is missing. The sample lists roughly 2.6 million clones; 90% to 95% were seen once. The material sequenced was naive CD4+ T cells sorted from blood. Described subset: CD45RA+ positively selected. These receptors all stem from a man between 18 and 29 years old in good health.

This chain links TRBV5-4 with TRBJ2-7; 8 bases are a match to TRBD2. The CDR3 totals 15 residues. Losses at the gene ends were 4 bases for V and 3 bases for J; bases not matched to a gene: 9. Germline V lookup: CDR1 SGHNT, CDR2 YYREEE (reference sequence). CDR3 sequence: CASSPGSGSLYEQYF. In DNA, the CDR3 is TGTGCCAGCAGCCCCGGGAGCGGGAGCCTCTACGAGCAGTACTTC.

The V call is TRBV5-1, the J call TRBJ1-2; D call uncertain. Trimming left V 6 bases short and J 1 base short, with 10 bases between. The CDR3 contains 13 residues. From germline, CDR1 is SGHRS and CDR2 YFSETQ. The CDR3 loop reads CASMKDGNYGYTF. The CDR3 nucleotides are TGCGCCAGCATGAAAGACGGTAACTATGGCTACACCTTC.

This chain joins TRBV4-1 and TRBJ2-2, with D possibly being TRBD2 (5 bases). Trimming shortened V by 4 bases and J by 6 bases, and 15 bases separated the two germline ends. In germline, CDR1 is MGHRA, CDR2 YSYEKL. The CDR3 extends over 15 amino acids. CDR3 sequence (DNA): TGCGCCAGCAGCCCGAATCCGGGGTTAGCCGGGGAGCTGTTTTTT. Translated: CASSPNPGLAGELFF.

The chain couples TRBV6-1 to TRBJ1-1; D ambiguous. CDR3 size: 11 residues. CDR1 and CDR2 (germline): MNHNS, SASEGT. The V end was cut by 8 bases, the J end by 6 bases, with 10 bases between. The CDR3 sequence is CASSFSAEAFF. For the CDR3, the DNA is TGTGCCAGCTCCTTCAGCGCTGAAGCTTTCTTT.

The CDR3 here is CASSFQVGGLQETQYF. The CDR3 DNA reads as TGTGCCAGCAGCTTTCAGGTCGGGGGGCTTCAAGAGACCCAGTACTTC. The V call is TRBV7-2, the J call TRBJ2-5, with a possible D match to TRBD2 (7 bases). Germline-derived CDR1 and CDR2 are SGHTA and FQGNSA. CDR3 length: 16 amino acids. V was trimmed by 3 bases and J by 2 bases, leaving 16 bases between them.

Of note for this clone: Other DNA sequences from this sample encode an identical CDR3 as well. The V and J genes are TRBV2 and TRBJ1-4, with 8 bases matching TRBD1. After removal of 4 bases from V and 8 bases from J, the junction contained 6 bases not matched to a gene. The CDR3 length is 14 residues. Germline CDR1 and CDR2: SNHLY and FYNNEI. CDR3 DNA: TGTGCCAGCAGTGTCCAGGGGGCAGGCGAAAAACTGTTTTTT. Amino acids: CASSVQGAGEKLFF.

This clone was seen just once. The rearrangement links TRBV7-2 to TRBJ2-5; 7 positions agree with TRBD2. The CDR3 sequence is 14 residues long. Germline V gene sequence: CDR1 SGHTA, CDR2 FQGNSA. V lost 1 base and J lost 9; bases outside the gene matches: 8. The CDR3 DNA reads TGTGCCAGCAGCTTAGTGGGAGGGACCGCGGCCCAGTACTTC. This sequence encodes CASSLVGGTAAQYF.

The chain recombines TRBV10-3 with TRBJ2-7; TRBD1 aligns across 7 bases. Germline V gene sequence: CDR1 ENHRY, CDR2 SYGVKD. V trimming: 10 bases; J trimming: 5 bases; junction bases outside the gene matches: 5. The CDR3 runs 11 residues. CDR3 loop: CATTGDHEQYF. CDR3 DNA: TGTGCCACTACAGGGGACCACGAGCAGTACTTC.

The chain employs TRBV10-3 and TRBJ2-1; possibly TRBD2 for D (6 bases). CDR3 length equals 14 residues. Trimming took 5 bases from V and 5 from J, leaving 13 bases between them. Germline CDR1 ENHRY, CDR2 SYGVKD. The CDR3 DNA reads TGTGCCATCAGTACTAGCCCTGGAAACAATGAGCAGTTCTTC. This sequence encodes CAISTSPGNNEQFF.

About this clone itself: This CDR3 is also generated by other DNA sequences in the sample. The CDR3 DNA sequence: TGTGCCAGCAGCTTACCAGGGTGGTACCAAGAGACCCAGTACTTC. Its protein product is CASSLPGWYQETQYF. The chain combines TRBV7-2 with TRBJ2-5, with a tentative D call TRBD1 (5 bases). In germline, CDR1 is SGHTA, CDR2 FQGNSA. The CDR3 is 15 amino acids. V was clipped by 2 bases and J by 0 bases, with 10 bases between them.

CDR3 region: CSVVLYETQYF. CDR3 nucleotides: TGCAGCGTTGTCCTTTACGAGACCCAGTACTTC. The J gene is TRBJ2-5, the V gene TRBV29-1, with D hard to call. CDR1 is SQVTM, CDR2 ANQGSEA, per germline. V dropped 4 bases and J dropped 5 bases, with 8 bases sitting between them. The CDR3 runs to 11 residues.